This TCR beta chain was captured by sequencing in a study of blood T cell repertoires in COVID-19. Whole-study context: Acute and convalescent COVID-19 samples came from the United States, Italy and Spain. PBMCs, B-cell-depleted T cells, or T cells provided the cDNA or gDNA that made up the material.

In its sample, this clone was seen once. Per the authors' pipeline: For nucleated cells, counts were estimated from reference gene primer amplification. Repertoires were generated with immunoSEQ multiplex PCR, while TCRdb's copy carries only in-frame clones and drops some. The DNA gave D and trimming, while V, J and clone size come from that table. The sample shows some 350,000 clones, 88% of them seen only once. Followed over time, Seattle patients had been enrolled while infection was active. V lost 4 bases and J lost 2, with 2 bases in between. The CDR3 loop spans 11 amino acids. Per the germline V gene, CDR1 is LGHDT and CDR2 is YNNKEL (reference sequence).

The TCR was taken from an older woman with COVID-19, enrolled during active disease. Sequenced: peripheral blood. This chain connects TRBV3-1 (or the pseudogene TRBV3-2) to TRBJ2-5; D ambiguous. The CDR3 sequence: CASSPQETQYF. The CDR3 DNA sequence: TGTGCCAGCAGCCCACAAGAGACCCAGTACTTC.